A selection of T cell receptor beta chains follows, all from one sample in a study of beta chain features in type 1 diabetes. Here immunoSEQ multiplex PCR was the method, and the copy in TCRdb shows in-frame clones only, minus some. This table has around 150,000 clones, approximately 8.1% appearing once. Input material: central memory CD4+ T cells from blood. The receptor source for this set is a man aged 18-30 years in good health. Each CDR3 is given with its conserved first and last residue. Each record gives: D gene, V gene, J gene, clone size, CDR3 DNA, CDR3 protein. D genes are given only for firm matches. Only some rows state a clone size, as once, few, many or a class for expanded clones.

d_gene: TRBD2
v_gene: TRBV9
j_gene: TRBJ2-3
abundance: NA
CDR3nt: TGTGCCAGCAGCCGTAAAAGACTAGCGGGAGGAGATACGCAGTATTTT
CDR3aa: CASSRKRLAGGDTQYF

d_gene: NA
v_gene: TRBV4-1
j_gene: TRBJ1-3
abundance: NA
CDR3nt: TGCGCCAGCAGCCAAGAAACCTCTCTGAGCTCTGGAAACACCATATATTTT
CDR3aa: CASSQETSLSSGNTIYF

d_gene: NA
v_gene: TRBV7-7
j_gene: TRBJ2-2
abundance: few
CDR3nt: TGTGCCAGCAGCACGGGACAGAACACCGGGGAGCTGTTTTTT
CDR3aa: CASSTGQNTGELFF

d_gene: NA
v_gene: TRBV7-2
j_gene: TRBJ2-3
abundance: few
CDR3nt: TGTGCCAGCAGCTTAGGGTTTATGGGGCAGGGTTCAGATACGCAGTATTTT
CDR3aa: CASSLGFMGQGSDTQYF

d_gene: TRBD1
v_gene: TRBV2
j_gene: TRBJ1-5
abundance: many
CDR3nt: TGTGCCAGCAGTGGAGAGACAGGGGTTGGTCAGCCCCAGCATTTT
CDR3aa: CASSGETGVGQPQHF

d_gene: NA
v_gene: TRBV29-1
j_gene: TRBJ1-2
abundance: many
CDR3nt: TGCAGCGTTGAAGATCGATACAGTACAACAGATGGCTATGGCTACACCTTC
CDR3aa: CSVEDRYSTTDGYGYTF

d_gene: NA
v_gene: TRBV29-1
j_gene: TRBJ2-3
abundance: many
CDR3nt: TGCAGCGCAGACCATACACCGGGAGAGCCAAATACGCAGTATTTT
CDR3aa: CSADHTPGEPNTQYF

d_gene: TRBD1
v_gene: TRBV6-5
j_gene: TRBJ2-2
abundance: NA
CDR3nt: TGTGCCAGCAAATCTCAGGGGGTCCTCGGGGAGCTGTTTTTT
CDR3aa: CASKSQGVLGELFF

d_gene: TRBD2
v_gene: TRBV2
j_gene: TRBJ2-1
abundance: many
CDR3nt: TGTGCCAGCAGTCCAAGCGGGGGGGCAAATGAGCAGTTCTTC
CDR3aa: CASSPSGGANEQFF

d_gene: TRBD1
v_gene: TRBV27
j_gene: TRBJ2-1
abundance: NA
CDR3nt: TGTGCCAGCACGTCCCGCGTGGACAGGGGGCGAAATGAGCAGTTCTTC
CDR3aa: CASTSRVDRGRNEQFF

d_gene: NA
v_gene: TRBV5-5
j_gene: TRBJ2-7
abundance: few
CDR3nt: TGTGCCAGCACCCGGACATTCTACGAGCAGTACTTC
CDR3aa: CASTRTFYEQYF

d_gene: NA
v_gene: TRBV28
j_gene: TRBJ2-5
abundance: many
CDR3nt: TGTGCCAGCACCCAAGGGGGACAAGAGACCCAGTACTTC
CDR3aa: CASTQGGQETQYF

d_gene: TRBD1
v_gene: TRBV7-2
j_gene: TRBJ2-7
abundance: few
CDR3nt: TGTGCCAGCAGCTTAGTTCTTTCCGGACAGGGGAAATCCTACGAGCAGTACTTC
CDR3aa: CASSLVLSGQGKSYEQYF

d_gene: NA
v_gene: TRBV6-1
j_gene: TRBJ1-2
abundance: few
CDR3nt: TGTGCCAGCAGCCCTTCGGGCAGGGCGAGCTACACCTTC
CDR3aa: CASSPSGRASYTF

d_gene: NA
v_gene: TRBV28
j_gene: TRBJ1-5
abundance: NA
CDR3nt: TGTGCCAGCAGTTTTGGAGGTAGCAATCAGCCCCAGCATTTT
CDR3aa: CASSFGGSNQPQHF

d_gene: TRBD1
v_gene: TRBV28
j_gene: TRBJ2-1
abundance: many
CDR3nt: TGTGCCACCCCCCGACAGGGCTTCTACAATGAGCAGTTCTTC
CDR3aa: CATPRQGFYNEQFF